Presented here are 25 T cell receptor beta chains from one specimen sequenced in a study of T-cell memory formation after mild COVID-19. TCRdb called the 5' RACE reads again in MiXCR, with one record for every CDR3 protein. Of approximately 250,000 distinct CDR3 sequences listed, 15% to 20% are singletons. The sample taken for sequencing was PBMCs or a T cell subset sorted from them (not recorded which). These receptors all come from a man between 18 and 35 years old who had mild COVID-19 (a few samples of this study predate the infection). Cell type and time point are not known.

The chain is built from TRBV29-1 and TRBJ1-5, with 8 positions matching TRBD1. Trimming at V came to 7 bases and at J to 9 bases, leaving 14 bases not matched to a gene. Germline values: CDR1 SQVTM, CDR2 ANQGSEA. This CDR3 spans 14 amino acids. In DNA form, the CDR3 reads TGCAGCGCGACCCCCGGACAGGGCTTAAGGCCCCAGCATTTT. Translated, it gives CSATPGQGLRPQHF.

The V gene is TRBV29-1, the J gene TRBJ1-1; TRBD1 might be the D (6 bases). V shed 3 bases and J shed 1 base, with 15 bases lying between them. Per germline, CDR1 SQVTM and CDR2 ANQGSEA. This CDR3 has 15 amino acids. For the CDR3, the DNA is TGCAGCGTTGATAGGGGGGGCATAAAGAACACTGAAGCTTTCTTT. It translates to CSVDRGGIKNTEAFF.

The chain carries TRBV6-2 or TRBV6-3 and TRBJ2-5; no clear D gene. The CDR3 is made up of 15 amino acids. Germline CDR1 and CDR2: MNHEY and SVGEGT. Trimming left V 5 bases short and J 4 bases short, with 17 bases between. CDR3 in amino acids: CASSSSSSGRETQYF. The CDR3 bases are TGTGCCAGCAGTAGTTCGAGCTCCGGCCGAGAGACCCAGTACTTC.

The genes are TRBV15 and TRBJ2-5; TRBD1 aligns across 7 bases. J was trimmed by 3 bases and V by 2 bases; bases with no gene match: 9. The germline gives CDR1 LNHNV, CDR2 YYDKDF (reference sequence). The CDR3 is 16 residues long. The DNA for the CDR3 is TGTGCCACCAGCAGATTCAAGACAGGGAGAGAAGAGACCCAGTACTTC. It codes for CATSRFKTGREETQYF.

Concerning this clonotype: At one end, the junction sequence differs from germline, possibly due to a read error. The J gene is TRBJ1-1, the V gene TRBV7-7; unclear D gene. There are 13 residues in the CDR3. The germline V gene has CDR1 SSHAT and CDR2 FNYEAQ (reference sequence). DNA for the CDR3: TGTGCTAGCAGCACCTCCCTGAACACTGAAGCTTTCTTT. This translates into CASSTSLNTEAFF. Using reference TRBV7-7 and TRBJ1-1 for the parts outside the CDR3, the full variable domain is GAGVSQSPRYKVTKRGQDVTLRCDPISSHATLYWYQQALGQGPEFLTYFNYEAQPDKSGLPSDRFSAERPEGSISTLTIQRTEQRDSAMYRCASSTSLNTEAFFGQGTRLTVV.

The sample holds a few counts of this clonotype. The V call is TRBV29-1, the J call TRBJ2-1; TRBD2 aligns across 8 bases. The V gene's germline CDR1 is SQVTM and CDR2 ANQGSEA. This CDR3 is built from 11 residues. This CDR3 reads CSTSGYNEQFF. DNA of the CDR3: TGCAGTACTAGCGGCTACAATGAGCAGTTCTTC.

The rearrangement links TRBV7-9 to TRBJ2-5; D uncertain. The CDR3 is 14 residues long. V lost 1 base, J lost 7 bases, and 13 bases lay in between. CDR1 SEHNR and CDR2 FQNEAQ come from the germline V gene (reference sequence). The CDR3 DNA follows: TGTGCCAGCAGCTTAGTGGTCCACCCATGGACCCAGTACTTC. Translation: CASSLVVHPWTQYF.

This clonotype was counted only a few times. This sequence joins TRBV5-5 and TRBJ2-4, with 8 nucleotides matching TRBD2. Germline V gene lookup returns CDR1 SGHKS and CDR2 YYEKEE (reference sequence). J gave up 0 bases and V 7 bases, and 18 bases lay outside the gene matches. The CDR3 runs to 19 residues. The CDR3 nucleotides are TGTGCCAGCTCGCGTGGTAGCGGGGTTCCTCGACTAGCCAAAAACATTCAGTACTTC. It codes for CASSRGSGVPRLAKNIQYF.

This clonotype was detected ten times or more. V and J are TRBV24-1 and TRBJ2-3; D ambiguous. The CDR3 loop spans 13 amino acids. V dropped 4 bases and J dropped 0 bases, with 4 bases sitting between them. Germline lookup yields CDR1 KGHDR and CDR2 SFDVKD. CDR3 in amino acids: CATSEGSTDTQYF. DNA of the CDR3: TGTGCCACCAGTGAGGGGAGCACAGATACGCAGTATTTT.

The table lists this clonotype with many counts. This chain's CDR3 is CASSFYGDGEFF. In nucleotides, the CDR3 is TGTGCCAGCAGCTTTTATGGGGACGGGGAGTTCTTC. The chain employs TRBV7-2 and TRBJ2-1, with D possibly called TRBD1 or TRBD2 (5 bases each). The germline gives CDR1 SGHTA, CDR2 FQGNSA. The CDR3 extends over 12 amino acids. Trimming cost V 3 bases and J 14 bases, with 14 bases left between them. Supplemented by reference TRBV7-2 and TRBJ2-1, the full variable domain reads GAGVSQSPSNKVTEKGKDVELRCDPISGHTALYWYRQSLGQGLEFLIYFQGNSAPDKSGLPSDRFSAERTGGSVSTLTIQRTQQEDSAVYLCASSFYGDGEFFGPGTRLTVL.

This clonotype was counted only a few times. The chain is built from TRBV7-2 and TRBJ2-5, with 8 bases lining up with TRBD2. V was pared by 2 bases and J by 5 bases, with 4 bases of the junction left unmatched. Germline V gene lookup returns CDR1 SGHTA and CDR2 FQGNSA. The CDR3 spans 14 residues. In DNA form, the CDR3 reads TGTGCCAGCAGCTTACCGGGACTAGTGGAGACCCAGTACTTC. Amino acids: CASSLPGLVETQYF.

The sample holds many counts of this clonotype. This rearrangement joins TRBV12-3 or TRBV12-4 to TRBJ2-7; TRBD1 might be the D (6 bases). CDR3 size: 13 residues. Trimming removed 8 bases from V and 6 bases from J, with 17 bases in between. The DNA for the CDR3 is TGTGCCAGCGCGCCACCCACAGGGCCCGAGCAGTACTTC. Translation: CASAPPTGPEQYF.

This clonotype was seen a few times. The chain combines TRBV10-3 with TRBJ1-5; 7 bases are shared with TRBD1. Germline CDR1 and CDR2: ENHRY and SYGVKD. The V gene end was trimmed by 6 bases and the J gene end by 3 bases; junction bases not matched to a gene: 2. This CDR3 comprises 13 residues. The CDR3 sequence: CAIRGTDNQPQHF. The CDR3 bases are TGTGCCATCAGGGGGACAGACAATCAGCCCCAGCATTTT.

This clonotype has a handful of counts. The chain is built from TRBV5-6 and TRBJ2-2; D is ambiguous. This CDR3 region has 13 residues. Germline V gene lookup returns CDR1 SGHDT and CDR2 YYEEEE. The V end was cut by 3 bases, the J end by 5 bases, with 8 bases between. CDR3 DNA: TGTGCCAGCAGCTGGTCTTCGACCGGGGAGCTGTTTTTT. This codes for CASSWSSTGELFF.

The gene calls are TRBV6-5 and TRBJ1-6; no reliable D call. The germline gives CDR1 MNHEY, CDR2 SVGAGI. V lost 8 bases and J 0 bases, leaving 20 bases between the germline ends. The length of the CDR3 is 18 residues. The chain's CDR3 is CASAVGSQMSSYNSPLHF. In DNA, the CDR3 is TGTGCCAGCGCGGTTGGGTCCCAAATGAGCTCCTATAATTCACCCCTCCACTTT.

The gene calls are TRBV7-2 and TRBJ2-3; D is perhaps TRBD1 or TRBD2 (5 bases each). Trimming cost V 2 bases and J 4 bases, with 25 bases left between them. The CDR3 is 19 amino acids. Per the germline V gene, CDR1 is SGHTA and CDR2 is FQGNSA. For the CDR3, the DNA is TGTGCCAGCAGCTTATTCGGGCGGTACGAGGGACGCCGGCCAGATACGCAGTATTTT. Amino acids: CASSLFGRYEGRRPDTQYF.

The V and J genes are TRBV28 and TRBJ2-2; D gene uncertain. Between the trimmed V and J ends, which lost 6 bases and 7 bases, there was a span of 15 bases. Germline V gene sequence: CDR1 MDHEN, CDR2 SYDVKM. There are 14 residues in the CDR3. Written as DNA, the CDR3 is TGTGCCAGCAGAGCAGGTGGAATTGGCGGGGAGCTGTTTTTT. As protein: CASRAGGIGGELFF.

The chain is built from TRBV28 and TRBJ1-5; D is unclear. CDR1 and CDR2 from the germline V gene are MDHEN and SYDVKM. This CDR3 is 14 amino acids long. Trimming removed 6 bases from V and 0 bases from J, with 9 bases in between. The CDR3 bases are TGTGCCAGCAGCACTCAGACTAGCAATCAGCCCCAGCATTTT. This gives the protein CASSTQTSNQPQHF.

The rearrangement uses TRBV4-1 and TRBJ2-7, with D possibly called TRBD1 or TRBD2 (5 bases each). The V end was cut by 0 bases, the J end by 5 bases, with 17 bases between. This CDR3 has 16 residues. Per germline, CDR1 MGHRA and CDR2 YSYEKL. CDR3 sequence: CASSQERTGPWNEQYF. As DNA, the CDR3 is TGCGCCAGCAGCCAAGAAAGGACGGGGCCCTGGAACGAGCAGTACTTC.

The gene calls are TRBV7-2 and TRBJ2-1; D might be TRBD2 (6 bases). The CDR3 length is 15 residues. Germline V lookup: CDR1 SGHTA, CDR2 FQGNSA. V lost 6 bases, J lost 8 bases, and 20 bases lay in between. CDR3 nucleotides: TGTGCCAGCAGTCCCCTCGGAGGGGCGCCGGATGAGCAGTTCTTC. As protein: CASSPLGGAPDEQFF.

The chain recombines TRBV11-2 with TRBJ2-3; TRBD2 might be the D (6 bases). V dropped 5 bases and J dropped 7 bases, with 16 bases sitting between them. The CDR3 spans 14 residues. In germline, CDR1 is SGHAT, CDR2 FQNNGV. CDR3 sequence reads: CASSPDGGRHTQYF. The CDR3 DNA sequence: TGTGCCAGCAGCCCGGACGGGGGTCGGCATACGCAGTATTTT.

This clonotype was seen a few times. The DNA of the CDR3 is TGTGCCAGCTCATCGACAGGCCAGAAGGATGGCTACACCTTC. This encodes CASSSTGQKDGYTF. The chain uses TRBV18 and TRBJ1-2; tentative D call: TRBD1 (6 bases). Germline values: CDR1 KGHSH, CDR2 LQKENI. V gave up 5 bases and J gave up 6 bases, with 16 bases separating them. The CDR3 has 14 amino acids.

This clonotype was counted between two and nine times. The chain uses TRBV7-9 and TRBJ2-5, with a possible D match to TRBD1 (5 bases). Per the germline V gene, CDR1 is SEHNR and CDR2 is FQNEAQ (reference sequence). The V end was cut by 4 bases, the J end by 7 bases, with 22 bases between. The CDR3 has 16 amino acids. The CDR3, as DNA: TGTGCCAGCAGCTGGCCCACTGACACGACAGTAGCGACCCAGTACTTC. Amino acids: CASSWPTDTTVATQYF.

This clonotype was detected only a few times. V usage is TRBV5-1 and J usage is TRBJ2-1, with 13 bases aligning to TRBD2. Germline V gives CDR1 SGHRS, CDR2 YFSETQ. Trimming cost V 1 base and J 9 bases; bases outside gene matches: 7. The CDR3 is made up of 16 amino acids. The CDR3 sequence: CASSLPTSGGTREQFF. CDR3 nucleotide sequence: TGCGCCAGCAGCTTGCCGACTAGCGGGGGGACTCGTGAGCAGTTCTTC.

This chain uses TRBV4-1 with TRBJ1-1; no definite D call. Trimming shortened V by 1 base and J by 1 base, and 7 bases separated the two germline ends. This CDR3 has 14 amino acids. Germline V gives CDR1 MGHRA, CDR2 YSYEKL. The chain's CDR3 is CASSQAQTNTEAFF. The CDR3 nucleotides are TGCGCCAGCAGCCAAGCACAGACGAACACTGAAGCTTTCTTT.